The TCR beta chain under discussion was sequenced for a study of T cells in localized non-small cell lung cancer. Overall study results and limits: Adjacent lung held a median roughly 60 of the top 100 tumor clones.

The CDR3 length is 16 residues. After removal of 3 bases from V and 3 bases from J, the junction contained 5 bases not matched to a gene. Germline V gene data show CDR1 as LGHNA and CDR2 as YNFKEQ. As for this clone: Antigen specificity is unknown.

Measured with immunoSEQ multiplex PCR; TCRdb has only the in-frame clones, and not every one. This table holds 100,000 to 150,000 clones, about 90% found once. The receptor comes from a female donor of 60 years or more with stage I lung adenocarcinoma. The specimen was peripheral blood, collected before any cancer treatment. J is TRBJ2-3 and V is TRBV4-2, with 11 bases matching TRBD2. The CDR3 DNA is TGTGCCAGCAGCCAGATTAGCGGGAGGGAGACAGATACGCAGTATTTT. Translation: CASSQISGRETDTQYF.